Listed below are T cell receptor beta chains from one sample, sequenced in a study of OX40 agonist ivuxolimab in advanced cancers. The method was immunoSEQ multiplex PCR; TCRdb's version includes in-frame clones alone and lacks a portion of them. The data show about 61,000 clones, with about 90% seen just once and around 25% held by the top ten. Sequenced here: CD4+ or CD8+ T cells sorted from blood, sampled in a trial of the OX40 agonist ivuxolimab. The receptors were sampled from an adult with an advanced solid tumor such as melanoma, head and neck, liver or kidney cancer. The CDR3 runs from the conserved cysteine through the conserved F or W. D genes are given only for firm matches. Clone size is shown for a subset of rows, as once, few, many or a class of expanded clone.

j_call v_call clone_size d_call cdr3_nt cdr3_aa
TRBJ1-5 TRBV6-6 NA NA TGTGCCACCGAAAACAGCTTCAATCAGCCCCAGCATTTT CATENSFNQPQHF
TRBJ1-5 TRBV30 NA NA TGTGCCTGGAGTAGCAAGTACCTCAATCAGCCCCAGCATTTT CAWSSKYLNQPQHF
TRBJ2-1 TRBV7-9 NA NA TGTGCCAGCAGCTTACCGCTGGACTATAGCTCCTACAATGAGCAGTTCTTC CASSLPLDYSSYNEQFF
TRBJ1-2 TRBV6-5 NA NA TGTGCCAGCAGTTTCGGACAGAACTATGGCTACACCTTC CASSFGQNYGYTF
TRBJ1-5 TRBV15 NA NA TGTGCCACCAGCAGAGTCGGCTTAACCAATCAGCCCCAGCATTTT CATSRVGLTNQPQHF
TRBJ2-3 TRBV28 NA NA TGTGCCAGCAGCCCCTTCCTCGGACAGCGCGGGGATGAAGATACGCAGTATTTT CASSPFLGQRGDEDTQYF
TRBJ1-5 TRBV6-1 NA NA TGTGCCAGCAGTGCCTTAGTCGGGCCTTATAGCAATCAGCCCCAGCATTTT CASSALVGPYSNQPQHF
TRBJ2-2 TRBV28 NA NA TGTGCCAGCAGTGGGGGGACCGGGGAGCTGTTTTTT CASSGGTGELFF
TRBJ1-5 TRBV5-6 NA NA TGTGCCAGCAGTCTCTCGGTCCTAGTCGGTAGCAATCAGCCCCAGCATTTT CASSLSVLVGSNQPQHF
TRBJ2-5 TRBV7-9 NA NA TGTGCCAGCAGCTTAGTCGTTGGCTCCCAAGAGACCCAGTACTTC CASSLVVGSQETQYF
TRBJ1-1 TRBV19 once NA TGTGCCAGCTCCTTGGACCTGGAGACCACTGAAGCTTTCTTT CASSLDLETTEAFF
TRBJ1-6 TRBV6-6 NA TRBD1 TGTGCCAGCAGCCCCGGGACAGGGGATTCACCCCTCCACTTT CASSPGTGDSPLHF
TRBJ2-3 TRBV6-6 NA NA TGTGCCAGCATGCGGGACAATACGCAGTATTTT CASMRDNTQYF
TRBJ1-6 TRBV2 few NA TGTGCCAGCAGTGAAGCCTTTCCCGGACACGAGTGGTCACCCCTCCACTTT CASSEAFPGHEWSPLHF
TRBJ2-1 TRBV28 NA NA TGTGCCAGCAGGCTATTGGCGGGGAGCCTCTCCTACAATGAGCAGTTCTTC CASRLLAGSLSYNEQFF
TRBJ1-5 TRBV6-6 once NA TGTGCCAGCAAGATGGATTACCTGTTATCTAATCAGCCCCAGCATTTT CASKMDYLLSNQPQHF
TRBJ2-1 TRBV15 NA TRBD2 TGTGCCACCAGCTCCGGGACTAGCGGGAGGCCCCTGGGCGAGCAGTTCTTC CATSSGTSGRPLGEQFF
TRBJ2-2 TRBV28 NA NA TGTGCCAGCAGTTTATTTTTAGAAAACACCGGGGAGCTGTTTTTT CASSLFLENTGELFF
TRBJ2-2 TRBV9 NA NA TGTGCCAGCAGCGTAAACACCGGGGAGCTGTTTTTT CASSVNTGELFF
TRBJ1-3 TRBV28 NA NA TGTGCCAGCAGTCTCGGGGGGTCTGGAAACACCATATATTTT CASSLGGSGNTIYF
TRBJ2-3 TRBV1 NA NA TGCACCAGCAGCCAGGGGCCTAGCACAGATACGCAGTATTTT CTSSQGPSTDTQYF
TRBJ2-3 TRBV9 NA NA TGTGCCAGCAGCGTAGGAACCTTAAGAACAGATACGCAGTATTTT CASSVGTLRTDTQYF
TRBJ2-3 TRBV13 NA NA TGTGCCAGCAGCACTCGGATAGGAGATACGCAGTATTTT CASSTRIGDTQYF